This is a list of T cell receptor beta chains from one sample in a study of T cells after yellow fever vaccination. TCRdb analysed the 5' RACE reads with MiXCR anew, one entry per CDR3 protein. The repertoire has 200,000 to 250,000 distinct CDR3 sequences, 6% to 7.5% of them found once; the top ten carry about 0.85%. Sequencing was performed on CD4+ T cells sorted from PBMCs, taken 15 days after the yellow fever booster vaccination. The source of these receptors is a man aged 25 to 40 who received the YFV17D yellow fever vaccine. The CDR3 runs from the conserved cysteine through the conserved F or W. The order of the fields is clone size, D gene, J gene, V gene, CDR3 DNA, CDR3 protein. The D gene is left open where the match is weak. Clone size appears in some rows only: once, few, many, or a class for an expanded clone.

NA | TRBD2 | TRBJ2-2 | TRBV10-2 | TGCGCCAGCAGTGATCTGGGGGGGACTAGCGGGAGAGCGAGCGGGGAGCTGTTTTTT | CASSDLGGTSGRASGELFF
few | NA | TRBJ2-2 | TRBV7-9 | TGTGCCAGCAGCACCGGGACACCATATACGGGGGAGCTGTTTTTT | CASSTGTPYTGELFF
NA | NA | TRBJ1-5 | TRBV7-9 | TGTGCCAGCAGCCCGTGGAGCAATCAGCCCCAGCATTTT | CASSPWSNQPQHF
NA | NA | TRBJ2-7 | TRBV7-2 | TGTGCCAGCAGCTTAGTGGCAGGAACGAGGGAGCAGTACTTC | CASSLVAGTREQYF
few | NA | TRBJ2-1 | TRBV20-1 | TGCAGTGCTAGATCCCAGCCCAACAATGAGCAGTTCTTC | CSARSQPNNEQFF
many | TRBD2 | TRBJ2-1 | TRBV9 | TGTGCCAGCAGCGTGAGACTAGCGGGGACAAATGAGCAGTTCTTC | CASSVRLAGTNEQFF
many | NA | TRBJ2-5 | TRBV4-2 | TGTGCCAGCAGCCAAGAATCTAAGGCGGAGACCCAGTACTTC | CASSQESKAETQYF
few | NA | TRBJ1-1 | TRBV12-3/TRBV12-4 | TGTGCCAGCAGCCAAGGGCTGTTGAACACTGAAGCTTTCTTT | CASSQGLLNTEAFF
few | NA | TRBJ2-7 | TRBV19 | TGTGCCAGTAGTATCCCTTCAGGGGATACCAACGAGCAGTACTTC | CASSIPSGDTNEQYF
NA | NA | TRBJ1-6 | TRBV7-9 | TGTGCCAGCGGTGTCGGGAATTCACCCCTCCACTTT | CASGVGNSPLHF
NA | TRBD2 | TRBJ2-7 | TRBV5-1 | TGCGCCAGCAGCCCCACTCTAGCGGGAGAGTACGAGCAGTACTTC | CASSPTLAGEYEQYF
NA | NA | TRBJ2-5 | TRBV5-1 | TGCGCCAGCAGCTTCGGACAGAAAGAGACCCAGTACTTC | CASSFGQKETQYF
NA | TRBD2 | TRBJ2-3 | TRBV20-1 | TGCAGTGCTACGCTAGCGGGAGAATGGACAGATACGCAGTATTTT | CSATLAGEWTDTQYF
NA | TRBD1 | TRBJ2-2 | TRBV6-2/TRBV6-3 | TGTGCCAGCAGTCCCGGGACAGGGTTTGACACCGGGGAGCTGTTTTTT | CASSPGTGFDTGELFF
many | TRBD1 | TRBJ1-2 | TRBV5-1 | TGCGCCAGCAGCTTTACAGGGGGCGCGAAGGGCTACACCTTC | CASSFTGGAKGYTF
NA | TRBD1 | TRBJ1-6 | TRBV5-1 | TGCGCCAGCAGCTTGGGCCCCGGGACAGGGGATTCACCCCTCCACTTT | CASSLGPGTGDSPLHF
many | NA | TRBJ1-1 | TRBV29-1 | TGCAGCGTAGATACAGATGAAGCTTTCTTT | CSVDTDEAFF
NA | NA | TRBJ2-3 | TRBV5-1 | TGCGCCAGCAGCCCCAGGACAGATGCCGATACGCAGTATTTT | CASSPRTDADTQYF
many | TRBD2 | TRBJ2-3 | TRBV4-3 | TGCGCCAGCAGCCAAGATAGCACTAGCGGGAGGGATACGCAGTATTTT | CASSQDSTSGRDTQYF
few | NA | TRBJ2-3 | TRBV5-6 | TGTGCCAGCAGCTTGGAGAGCGCCTTTAGAGATACGCAGTATTTT | CASSLESAFRDTQYF
NA | NA | TRBJ2-5 | TRBV5-1 | TGCGCCAGCAGCGCGCAAAAACAAGAGACCCAGTACTTC | CASSAQKQETQYF
NA | TRBD1 | TRBJ1-2 | TRBV6-2/TRBV6-3 | TGTGCCAGCAGGGACGCCAGTGGACAGGGGGTTTATGGCTACACCTTC | CASRDASGQGVYGYTF
few | NA | TRBJ1-1 | TRBV5-1 | TGCGCCAGCAGCTTGGTAGGGCAGGCGAACACTGAAGCTTTCTTT | CASSLVGQANTEAFF
NA | TRBD2 | TRBJ2-1 | TRBV4-3 | TGCGCCAGCAGCCAAGAACTAGCGTACGAGTTCTTC | CASSQELAYEFF
many | NA | TRBJ1-5 | TRBV15 | TGTGCCACCAGCAGACTTGATGGTCAGCCCCAGCATTTT | CATSRLDGQPQHF
NA | NA | TRBJ2-1 | TRBV5-4 | TGTGCCAGCAGCTTGTCAGTTCTCAGGCCTGAGCAGTTCTTC | CASSLSVLRPEQFF
many | NA | TRBJ2-7 | TRBV12-3/TRBV12-4 | TGTGCCAGCAGAACAGAAGGCACCTACGAGCAGTACTTC | CASRTEGTYEQYF
NA | NA | TRBJ1-2 | TRBV7-2 | TGTGCCAGCAGCTCGCAGTTCAACTTTGGCTACACCTTC | CASSSQFNFGYTF
many | NA | TRBJ2-5 | TRBV19 | TGTGCCAGTAGTGAACGCGGGACGCTGACCCAGTACTTC | CASSERGTLTQYF
few | NA | TRBJ2-5 | TRBV20-1 | TGCAGTGTCGAAATAGGGGGAGAGACCCAGTACTTC | CSVEIGGETQYF
many | NA | TRBJ2-1 | TRBV12-3/TRBV12-4 | TGTGCCAGCAGTCCCCTAGCGCCCAATGAGCAGTTCTTC | CASSPLAPNEQFF
few | NA | TRBJ2-7 | TRBV2 | TGTGCCAGCAGAGATGCCCACAGGGTCGTCTACGAGCAGTACTTC | CASRDAHRVVYEQYF
few | NA | TRBJ1-1 | TRBV6-5 | TGTGCCAGCAGTTCCAACAGGGAGTTTGAAGCTTTCTTT | CASSSNREFEAFF
many | TRBD2 | TRBJ2-1 | TRBV7-2 | TGTGCCAGCAGCTCCGGACTAGCGGGAGTTGTTGAGCAGTTCTTC | CASSSGLAGVVEQFF
few | TRBD2 | TRBJ2-7 | TRBV2 | TGTGCCAGCAGCGCGCCTCTAGCGGGAGTAGGCTACGAGCAGTACTTC | CASSAPLAGVGYEQYF
NA | TRBD2 | TRBJ2-3 | TRBV7-2 | TGTGCCAGCAGCACCACTAGCGGGGGGAGGTATTTT | CASSTTSGGRYF
few | NA | TRBJ2-3 | TRBV15 | TGTGCCACCAGGTTCGGGGGCAGGACAGATACGCAGTATTTT | CATRFGGRTDTQYF
few | NA | TRBJ1-6 | TRBV4-3 | TGCGCCAGCAGCCAAGAATCGGGGGCGAAGAATTCACCCCTCCACTTT | CASSQESGAKNSPLHF
few | NA | TRBJ1-2 | TRBV7-9 | TGTGCCAGCAGCTCCCGGAGGGCGGTCAGAATTAACTATGGCTACACCTTC | CASSSRRAVRINYGYTF
many | NA | TRBJ2-7 | TRBV24-1 | TGTGCCACCAGTGCGCAGGAAAGGGCCGAGCAGTACTTC | CATSAQERAEQYF
few | NA | TRBJ2-5 | TRBV20-1 | TGCAGTGCTATCGAGACCCAGTACTTC | CSAIETQYF
NA | TRBD2 | TRBJ2-5 | TRBV20-1 | TGCAGTGCTAGGGAATCTAGCGGGAACCAAGAGACCCAGTACTTC | CSARESSGNQETQYF
few | NA | TRBJ1-6 | TRBV20-1 | TGCAGTGCTAGTCGGGGGCCTAGGGATTCACCCCTCCACTTT | CSASRGPRDSPLHF
NA | TRBD2 | TRBJ2-2 | TRBV19 | TGTGCCAGTTCGGGAGGACTTGGGGACGGGGAGCTGTTTTTT | CASSGGLGDGELFF
NA | TRBD2 | TRBJ2-1 | TRBV7-8 | TGTGCCAGCAGGTCAATAGCGGGAGTGAACAATGAGCAGTTCTTC | CASRSIAGVNNEQFF
many | NA | TRBJ2-3 | TRBV7-9 | TGTGCCAGCAGCTTCGAACTAGGCACAGATACGCAGTATTTT | CASSFELGTDTQYF
NA | NA | TRBJ2-6 | TRBV5-5 | TGTGCCAGCACCATAGACAGCTCTGGGGCCAACGTCCTGACTTTC | CASTIDSSGANVLTF
NA | TRBD1 | TRBJ2-3 | TRBV12-3/TRBV12-4 | TGTGCCAGCAGCTACGGACAGGGGATGACAGATACGCAGTATTTT | CASSYGQGMTDTQYF
NA | TRBD2 | TRBJ2-1 | TRBV7-2 | TGTGCCAGCACTAGCGGTGGGGAAAACAATGAGCAGTTCTTC | CASTSGGENNEQFF
NA | TRBD1 | TRBJ1-1 | TRBV9 | TGTGCCAGCAGCGTAGCACAGGGGGCTTACACTGAAGCTTTCTTT | CASSVAQGAYTEAFF
NA | TRBD1 | TRBJ1-6 | TRBV19 | TGTGCCAGCTGCCGGGACAGGAAAAATTCACCCCTCCACTTT | CASCRDRKNSPLHF
few | TRBD2 | TRBJ2-1 | TRBV4-3 | TGCGCCAGCAGCCAAGCGTTAACGGGAGGGGCCAGGAATGAGCAGTTCTTC | CASSQALTGGARNEQFF
NA | NA | TRBJ2-4 | TRBV7-2 | TGTGCCAGCAGCCGTATTAGCGGAACGTCGAAAAACATTCAGTACTTC | CASSRISGTSKNIQYF
many | NA | TRBJ2-5 | TRBV6-6 | TGTGCCAGCAGTTGGGGGCAAGAGACCCAGTACTTC | CASSWGQETQYF
NA | NA | TRBJ2-7 | TRBV5-1 | TGCGCCAGCAGCTCACCGGACATCTACGAGCAGTACTTC | CASSSPDIYEQYF